These T cell receptor beta chains were read from a single sample in a study of cytomegalovirus exposure and HLA in healthy donors. Sequencing was performed with immunoSEQ multiplex PCR; in TCRdb, only in-frame clones are kept and a portion is missing. The table lists 140,000 or so clones, around 57% of them singletons, with roughly 1.8% in the top ten. The specimen sequenced was PBMCs. Every receptor here comes from a male donor in good health and CMV-seronegative. The CDR3 runs from the conserved cysteine through the conserved F or W. The D gene is left open where the match is weak. The listing skips clone size in some rows; elsewhere it reads once, few, many or a size class.

j_call: TRBJ2-4
v_call: TRBV15
d_call: NA
clone_size: once
cdr3_nt: TGTGCCACCAGCTTGGACACCCTGGCTAGCAAAAACATTCAGTACTTC
cdr3_aa: CATSLDTLASKNIQYF

j_call: TRBJ2-3
v_call: TRBV7-6
d_call: TRBD2
clone_size: NA
cdr3_nt: TGTGCCAGCAGCTTTGGCGGGGGGGCGGCAGATACGCAGTATTTT
cdr3_aa: CASSFGGGAADTQYF

j_call: TRBJ2-7
v_call: TRBV6-6
d_call: TRBD1
clone_size: NA
cdr3_nt: TGTGCCAGCAGTCCTCGGACAGGGGCCGACGAGCAGTACTTC
cdr3_aa: CASSPRTGADEQYF

j_call: TRBJ2-5
v_call: TRBV7-7
d_call: TRBD2
clone_size: NA
cdr3_nt: TGTGCCAGCAGCCTGGGACTAGCGGGGGGCCAAGAGACCCAGTACTTC
cdr3_aa: CASSLGLAGGQETQYF

j_call: TRBJ2-7
v_call: TRBV27
d_call: TRBD1
clone_size: NA
cdr3_nt: TGTGCCAGCAGTACCTGGGACAGCTCCTACGAGCAGTACTTC
cdr3_aa: CASSTWDSSYEQYF

j_call: TRBJ1-2
v_call: TRBV28
d_call: NA
clone_size: NA
cdr3_nt: TGTGCCAGCAGGCGATGGACATCTGTCAGGGGTGGCTACACCTTC
cdr3_aa: CASRRWTSVRGGYTF

j_call: TRBJ2-7
v_call: TRBV25-1
d_call: NA
clone_size: NA
cdr3_nt: TGTGCCAGCAGTGCCACAGGGTACGAGCAGTACTTC
cdr3_aa: CASSATGYEQYF

j_call: TRBJ2-5
v_call: TRBV6-6
d_call: TRBD2
clone_size: NA
cdr3_nt: TGTGCCAGCAGCGACAGCGGGGGGGAAGAGACCCAGTACTTC
cdr3_aa: CASSDSGGEETQYF

j_call: TRBJ2-7
v_call: TRBV5-6
d_call: NA
clone_size: NA
cdr3_nt: TGTGCCAGCAGCCTGGGACACATTCTCTACGAGCAGTACTTC
cdr3_aa: CASSLGHILYEQYF

j_call: TRBJ1-4
v_call: TRBV10-3
d_call: NA
clone_size: NA
cdr3_nt: TGTGCCATCAGTGAGTCAGGCCAGGATGAAAAACTGTTTTTT
cdr3_aa: CAISESGQDEKLFF

j_call: TRBJ2-3
v_call: TRBV7-9
d_call: TRBD2
clone_size: NA
cdr3_nt: TGTGCCAGCAGCCTCCTTAGCGGGGTCGCAGATACGCAGTATTTT
cdr3_aa: CASSLLSGVADTQYF

j_call: TRBJ2-6
v_call: TRBV30
d_call: TRBD1
clone_size: NA
cdr3_nt: TGTGCCTGGAGTGGAACCGGGACAGGGGCCTCTGGGGCCAACGTCCTGACTTTC
cdr3_aa: CAWSGTGTGASGANVLTF

j_call: TRBJ2-2
v_call: TRBV6-5
d_call: NA
clone_size: NA
cdr3_nt: TGTGCCAGTATATTCAGGGACACCGGGGAGCTGTTTTTT
cdr3_aa: CASIFRDTGELFF

j_call: TRBJ2-7
v_call: TRBV23-1
d_call: TRBD1
clone_size: few
cdr3_nt: TGCGCCAGCAGAGACAGGGCCATATCCTACGAGCAGTACTTC
cdr3_aa: CASRDRAISYEQYF

j_call: TRBJ1-1
v_call: TRBV7-2
d_call: NA
clone_size: NA
cdr3_nt: TGTTCCAGCAGCTTAGTTCAGGGGCCTATGTCTGAAGCTTTCTTT
cdr3_aa: CSSSLVQGPMSEAFF

j_call: TRBJ1-1
v_call: TRBV5-1
d_call: TRBD1
clone_size: NA
cdr3_nt: TGCGCCAGCAGCTTATGGGACAGGTTGAACACTGAAGCTTTCTTT
cdr3_aa: CASSLWDRLNTEAFF

j_call: TRBJ1-6
v_call: TRBV7-9
d_call: NA
clone_size: NA
cdr3_nt: TGTGCCAGCAGCTCAGGGGTTGTCAATTCACCCCTCCACTTT
cdr3_aa: CASSSGVVNSPLHF

j_call: TRBJ1-6
v_call: TRBV27
d_call: NA
clone_size: NA
cdr3_nt: TGTGCCAGCAGTTTACAGTTGTATAATTCACCCCTCCACTTT
cdr3_aa: CASSLQLYNSPLHF

j_call: TRBJ2-1
v_call: TRBV5-6
d_call: NA
clone_size: NA
cdr3_nt: TGTGCCAGCAGCTCTAATCCCGGGGACTACAATGAGCAGTTCTTC
cdr3_aa: CASSSNPGDYNEQFF

j_call: TRBJ2-3
v_call: TRBV9
d_call: NA
clone_size: NA
cdr3_nt: TGTGCCAGCAGCGTAGGTAGCGTTCTGTGGAGCACAGATACGCAGTATTTT
cdr3_aa: CASSVGSVLWSTDTQYF

j_call: TRBJ1-1
v_call: TRBV28
d_call: NA
clone_size: NA
cdr3_nt: TGTGCCAGCAGTTTAAACAGGCCGAACACTGAAGCTTTCTTT
cdr3_aa: CASSLNRPNTEAFF

j_call: TRBJ2-7
v_call: TRBV27
d_call: NA
clone_size: few
cdr3_nt: TGTGCCAGCAAATCGGGTGGGTCTGCTCCCTACGAGCAGTACTTC
cdr3_aa: CASKSGGSAPYEQYF

j_call: TRBJ1-4
v_call: TRBV6-1
d_call: TRBD1
clone_size: NA
cdr3_nt: TGTGCCAGCAGTCAAGGACAGGGGGCGCCCGGAACTAATGAAAAACTGTTTTTT
cdr3_aa: CASSQGQGAPGTNEKLFF

j_call: TRBJ1-3
v_call: TRBV2
d_call: NA
clone_size: few
cdr3_nt: TGTGCCAGCAGAGGACCCCCGACAGACTCTGGAAACACCATATATTTT
cdr3_aa: CASRGPPTDSGNTIYF

j_call: TRBJ2-1
v_call: TRBV19
d_call: NA
clone_size: NA
cdr3_nt: TGTGCCAGTAAGGGGAACAGAATAGACAATGAGCAGTTCTTC
cdr3_aa: CASKGNRIDNEQFF

j_call: TRBJ2-7
v_call: TRBV7-9
d_call: NA
clone_size: few
cdr3_nt: TGTGCCAGCAGCTACCCGGACTACCCCAACGAGCAGTACTTC
cdr3_aa: CASSYPDYPNEQYF

j_call: TRBJ1-4
v_call: TRBV30
d_call: TRBD1
clone_size: NA
cdr3_nt: TGTGCCTGGAGAGGGACAGGATATGAAAAACTGTTTTTT
cdr3_aa: CAWRGTGYEKLFF

j_call: TRBJ2-7
v_call: TRBV5-4
d_call: TRBD2
clone_size: NA
cdr3_nt: TGTGCCAGCAGCTTGGGACTAGCGGGGACCTACGAGCAGTACTTC
cdr3_aa: CASSLGLAGTYEQYF

j_call: TRBJ1-5
v_call: TRBV7-6
d_call: TRBD1
clone_size: NA
cdr3_nt: TGTGCCAGCAGCTCCCTGACAGGGGGACAGCCCCAGCATTTT
cdr3_aa: CASSSLTGGQPQHF

j_call: TRBJ2-4
v_call: TRBV19
d_call: TRBD1
clone_size: NA
cdr3_nt: TGTGCCAGTACCCCCGGCGACAGGGAACTAGCCAAAAACATTCAGTACTTC
cdr3_aa: CASTPGDRELAKNIQYF

j_call: TRBJ1-2
v_call: TRBV5-4
d_call: NA
clone_size: few
cdr3_nt: TGTGCCAGCAGCTCAGACAGGCTTAACTATGGCTACACCTTC
cdr3_aa: CASSSDRLNYGYTF

j_call: TRBJ1-5
v_call: TRBV10-3
d_call: TRBD1
clone_size: NA
cdr3_nt: TGTGCCATCAGTGAGTCGGGACAGGGGGCAAGCAATCAGCCCCAGCATTTT
cdr3_aa: CAISESGQGASNQPQHF

j_call: TRBJ1-5
v_call: TRBV6-5
d_call: NA
clone_size: NA
cdr3_nt: TGTGCCAGCAGTTACGGCCGGGATAGCAATCAGCCCCAGCATTTT
cdr3_aa: CASSYGRDSNQPQHF

j_call: TRBJ2-7
v_call: TRBV4-1
d_call: TRBD1
clone_size: few
cdr3_nt: TGCGCCAGCAGCCTCGGTTTGGCGGGGACAGGGGTCTCCTACGAGCAGTACTTC
cdr3_aa: CASSLGLAGTGVSYEQYF

j_call: TRBJ1-1
v_call: TRBV30
d_call: NA
clone_size: few
cdr3_nt: TGTGCCTGGACCCGGGGGGGGCTTAACACTGAAGCTTTCTTT
cdr3_aa: CAWTRGGLNTEAFF

j_call: TRBJ1-4
v_call: TRBV6-1
d_call: TRBD1
clone_size: NA
cdr3_nt: TGTGCCAGCAGTGAAGCTAAGGGACAGGGCAATGAAAAACTGTTTTTT
cdr3_aa: CASSEAKGQGNEKLFF

j_call: TRBJ2-3
v_call: TRBV19
d_call: NA
clone_size: NA
cdr3_nt: TGTGCCAGTAGTATTCCGGGTAGCACAGATACGCAGTATTTT
cdr3_aa: CASSIPGSTDTQYF

j_call: TRBJ2-7
v_call: TRBV28
d_call: TRBD1
clone_size: NA
cdr3_nt: TGTGCCACCCTATATGGGACAGGGTTCGAGGAGCAGTACTTC
cdr3_aa: CATLYGTGFEEQYF

j_call: TRBJ1-6
v_call: TRBV19
d_call: TRBD1
clone_size: NA
cdr3_nt: TGTGCCAGTAGTGGGACAGTGAATTCACCCCTCCACTTT
cdr3_aa: CASSGTVNSPLHF

j_call: TRBJ2-1
v_call: TRBV7-2
d_call: TRBD2
clone_size: NA
cdr3_nt: TGTGCCAGCAGCCAAACCCTAGCGGGGGGGCCAGGAGAGCAGTTCTTC
cdr3_aa: CASSQTLAGGPGEQFF

j_call: TRBJ1-4
v_call: TRBV5-1
d_call: TRBD1
clone_size: NA
cdr3_nt: TGCGCCAGCAGCGGACAGGGGGCATCGACTAATGAAAAACTGTTTTTT
cdr3_aa: CASSGQGASTNEKLFF

j_call: TRBJ2-7
v_call: TRBV2
d_call: TRBD1
clone_size: NA
cdr3_nt: TGTGCCAGCAGTGTAGGGACAGGGGTCCACGAGCAGTACTTC
cdr3_aa: CASSVGTGVHEQYF

j_call: TRBJ2-7
v_call: TRBV18
d_call: TRBD1
clone_size: NA
cdr3_nt: TGTGCCAGCTCACGGACAGGGGGTGGCCTCGCCTACGAGCAGTACTTC
cdr3_aa: CASSRTGGGLAYEQYF

j_call: TRBJ1-4
v_call: TRBV28
d_call: NA
clone_size: NA
cdr3_nt: TGTGCCAGCAGTTTACCGGGGGGGGGTGAAAAACTGTTTTTT
cdr3_aa: CASSLPGGGEKLFF

j_call: TRBJ2-2
v_call: TRBV7-3
d_call: NA
clone_size: NA
cdr3_nt: TGTGCCAGCAGCTATCAGGGAACCGGGGAGCTGTTTTTT
cdr3_aa: CASSYQGTGELFF

j_call: TRBJ2-5
v_call: TRBV6-1
d_call: TRBD1
clone_size: NA
cdr3_nt: TGTGCCAGCAGTCCGGGGGACAGGTTAGGCGAGACCCAGTACTTC
cdr3_aa: CASSPGDRLGETQYF

j_call: TRBJ1-4
v_call: TRBV18
d_call: NA
clone_size: few
cdr3_nt: TGTGCCAGCTCACCGCGCGGGGGCGTTGAAAAACTGTTTTTT
cdr3_aa: CASSPRGGVEKLFF

j_call: TRBJ2-5
v_call: TRBV10-3
d_call: NA
clone_size: NA
cdr3_nt: TGTGCCATCACCCCGCAGGGAACGGAAGAGACCCAGTACTTC
cdr3_aa: CAITPQGTEETQYF

j_call: TRBJ2-7
v_call: TRBV4-2
d_call: NA
clone_size: NA
cdr3_nt: TGTGCCAGCAGCCAAGACTCCCCCGGACTAAACTGCTACGAGCAGTACTTC
cdr3_aa: CASSQDSPGLNCYEQYF

j_call: TRBJ2-7
v_call: TRBV9
d_call: NA
clone_size: once
cdr3_nt: TGTGCCAGCAGCCCTAGACAGGCCCCCTACGAGCAGTACTTC
cdr3_aa: CASSPRQAPYEQYF

j_call: TRBJ2-1
v_call: TRBV9
d_call: NA
clone_size: NA
cdr3_nt: NA
cdr3_aa: CASSVGGGNRMQFF

j_call: TRBJ2-3
v_call: TRBV18
d_call: TRBD2
clone_size: NA
cdr3_nt: TGTGCCAGCTCACCAGGGACTAGTAAGGATACGCAGTATTTT
cdr3_aa: CASSPGTSKDTQYF

j_call: TRBJ1-2
v_call: TRBV28
d_call: TRBD1
clone_size: NA
cdr3_nt: TGTGCCAGCAGCCCCACAGGGGGGAGCTACACCTTC
cdr3_aa: CASSPTGGSYTF